The entry below describes one T cell receptor beta chain. This clone came up a few times. This receptor's antigen is unknown. Base quality data are lacking; no much larger clone is found one base away. The entire amount of isolated RNA was reverse transcribed using the High Capacity cDNA Reverse Transcription Kit, so the sequenced TCRB transcripts were expressed ones. Naive, central memory and regulatory T cell samples underwent deep immunoSEQ sequencing, averaging around 4 million total reads per sample. Sorted cells were lysed in RLT buffer and RNA was extracted with DNase-treated RNeasy Micro or Mini kits, depending on cell number. Each cell subset was processed on its own to prevent cross-contamination, while patient and healthy donor samples were processed together. TCRB sequences were amplified from cDNA with the immunoSEQ multiplex PCR, producing 87-bp fragments spanning the CDR3 region. Sequencing of the amplicons was done on the Illumina HiSeq platform. The source study handled its data this way. PCR bias was corrected computationally using synthetic template baselines, and reads within Hamming distance 2 were collapsed, with unmergeable singletons discarded. By aligning reads against IMGT, V, D and J genes, CDR3 length, and insertions or deletions at six rearrangement sites were assigned. Within each subset, clonotype counts were normalized to the number of sorted cells before true diversity and Gini coefficients were calculated with the tcR R package. The overlap coefficient, calculated on TCRB nucleotide sequences, was used to quantify repertoire sharing. Out-of-frame TCRB sequences from naive cells were analyzed as a proxy for the pre-selection repertoire. Imported from immuneACCESS, the table was reduced by TCRdb to in-frame sequences with V and J called. These copies leave out some clones; in studies compared against another copy, an unresolved V gene accounts for under half, and the cause of the remainder is not known. V and J calls and clone size are those listed in that table; D and trimming were worked out from the DNA. Across this sample there are about 660,000 clones, with over 13% seen only once. The ten largest clones add up to approximately 0.039% of the sample.

A single peripheral blood draw of approximately 0.11 L on average was collected from each donor into heparinised tubes. A BD FACSAria II and a panel including CD45RO, CCR7, CD25, CD127, CD95 and CD27 were used to sort naive, central memory, regulatory and stem cell-like memory CD4+ T cells. All sorted populations exceeded 98% purity. PBMCs were isolated right away by Lymphoprep density gradient centrifugation and were stained directly, without culture. Samples were stained and sorted in pairs, with one healthy donor and one patient per experiment, so that batch effects were minimized. The CDR3 runs 15 residues from the cysteine to the phenylalanine. Only CDR3 DNA remains: 45 bases, in frame from the first base. The germline V gene sets CDR1 to SGHDT and CDR2 to YYEEEE. Unmatched junction bases come to 3, with V trimmed by 0 bases and J by 2 bases. The data stem from a study of beta chain features in type 1 diabetes (dated by TCRdb to the late 2010s). With regard to the full study: No differences in mean age, gender distribution, total cell number or subset yield were found between patients and healthy donors. A total of 85 million to 140 million sorted cells were examined across all samples, and the number of cells per subset was strongly correlated with RNA yield. In the study, TCRB repertoires of sorted circulating CD4+ T cell subsets from recently diagnosed type 1 diabetes patients were compared with those of matched healthy donors. Regulatory and stem cell-like memory subsets were isolated from only 8 patients and 8 healthy donors, whereas naive and central memory subsets came from all 28 donors.

Points the paper makes about the study in general: Naive, central memory and regulatory TCRB repertoires appeared to be more similar among patients than among healthy donors. At VDJ recombination sites, type 1 diabetes patients had fewer insertions and more deleted nucleotides, which implies abnormalities in thymic rearrangement. In all four CD4+ subsets, TCRB CDR3 length was moderately but significantly shorter in type 1 diabetes patients. HLA sub-analyses involved small numbers of individuals, so any influence of HLA type on TCRB rearrangement remained unresolved. Because cDNA was sequenced instead of genomic DNA, highly expressing activated cells could be over-represented, though the groups showed no difference in activation or CD3 levels. PCR might favor shorter templates, but patient and control samples were amplified and corrected together, so any skew would affect both groups equally.

This TCR came from a man between 18 and 29 years old with type 1 diabetes. The rearranged chain carries TRBV5-6 and TRBJ2-3; the central 7 bases match TRBD1. Specimen: naive CD4+ T cells from blood. This specimen's cell subset or site label, per the study, means: true naive CD4+ T cells. The nucleotide sequence reads TGTGCCAGCAGCTTGGCGACAGGGTACACAGATACGCAGTATTTT. Translated, it gives CASSLATGYTDTQYF.